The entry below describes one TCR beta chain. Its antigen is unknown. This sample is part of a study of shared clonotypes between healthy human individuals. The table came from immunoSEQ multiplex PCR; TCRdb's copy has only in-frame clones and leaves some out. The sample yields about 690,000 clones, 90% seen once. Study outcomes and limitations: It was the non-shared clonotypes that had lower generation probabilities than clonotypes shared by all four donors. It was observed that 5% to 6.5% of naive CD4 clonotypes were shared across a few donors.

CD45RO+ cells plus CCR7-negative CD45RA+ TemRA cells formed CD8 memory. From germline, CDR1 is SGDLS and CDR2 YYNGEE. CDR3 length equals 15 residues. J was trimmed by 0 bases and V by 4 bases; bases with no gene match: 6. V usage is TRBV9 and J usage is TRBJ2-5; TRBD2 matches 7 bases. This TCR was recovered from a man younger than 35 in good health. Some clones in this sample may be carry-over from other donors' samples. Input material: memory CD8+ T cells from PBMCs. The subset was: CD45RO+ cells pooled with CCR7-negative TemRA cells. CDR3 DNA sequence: TGTGCCAGCAGCACCAGCGGGGTAAACCAAGAGACCCAGTACTTC. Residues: CASSTSGVNQETQYF. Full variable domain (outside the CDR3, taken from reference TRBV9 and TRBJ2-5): DSGVTQTPKHLITATGQRVTLRCSPRSGDLSVYWYQQSLDQGLQFLIQYYNGEERAKGNILERFSAQQFPDLHSELNLSSLELGDSALYFCASSTSGVNQETQYFGPGTRLLVL.